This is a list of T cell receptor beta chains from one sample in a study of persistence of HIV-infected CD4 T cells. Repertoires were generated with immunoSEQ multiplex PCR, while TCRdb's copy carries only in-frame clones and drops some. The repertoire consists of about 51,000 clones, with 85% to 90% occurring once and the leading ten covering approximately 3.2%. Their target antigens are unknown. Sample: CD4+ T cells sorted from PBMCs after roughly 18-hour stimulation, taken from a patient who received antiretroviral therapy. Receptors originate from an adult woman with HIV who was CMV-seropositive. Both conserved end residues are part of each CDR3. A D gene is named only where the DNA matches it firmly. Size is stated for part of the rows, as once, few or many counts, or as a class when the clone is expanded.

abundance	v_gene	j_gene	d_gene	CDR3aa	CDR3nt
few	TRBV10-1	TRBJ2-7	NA	CASSDRAGKKYF	TGCGCCAGCAGTGATAGGGCAGGGAAGAAGTACTTC
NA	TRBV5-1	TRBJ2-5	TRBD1	CASSGTGGAGETQYF	TGCGCCAGCAGCGGGACAGGGGGCGCGGGAGAGACCCAGTACTTC
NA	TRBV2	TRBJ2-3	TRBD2	CASRREGDSTDTQYF	TGTGCCAGCAGGCGGGAGGGGGATAGTACAGATACGCAGTATTTT
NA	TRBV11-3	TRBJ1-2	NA	CASSLNGNGYTF	TGTGCCAGCAGCTTAAACGGGAACGGCTACACCTTC
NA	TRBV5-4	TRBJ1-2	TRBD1	CASSSVRGQYYGYTF	TGTGCCAGCAGCTCCGTGAGGGGGCAGTACTATGGCTACACCTTC
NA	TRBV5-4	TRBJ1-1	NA	CASSLVRGAQTEAFF	TGTGCCAGCAGCTTGGTAAGAGGCGCGCAAACTGAAGCTTTCTTT
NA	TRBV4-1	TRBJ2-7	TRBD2	CASSQDLVGGGEQYF	TGCGCCAGCAGCCAAGATCTTGTGGGGGGGGGCGAGCAGTACTTC
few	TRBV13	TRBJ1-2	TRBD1	CASSLGTGQGKHGYTF	TGTGCCAGCAGCTTAGGCACGGGACAGGGGAAACATGGCTACACCTTC
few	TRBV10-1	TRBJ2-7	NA	CASSRGQGYEQYF	TGCGCCAGCAGTCGTGGCCAGGGCTACGAGCAGTACTTC
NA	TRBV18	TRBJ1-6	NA	CASSPKDNSPLHF	TGTGCCAGCTCACCCAAGGATAATTCACCCCTCCACTTT
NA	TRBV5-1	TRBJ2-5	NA	CASSSLETQYF	TGCGCCAGCAGCTCATTAGAGACCCAGTACTTC
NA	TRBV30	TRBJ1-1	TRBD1	CAWAKQGLRSTEAFF	TGTGCCTGGGCAAAACAGGGGTTGAGGAGTACTGAAGCTTTCTTT
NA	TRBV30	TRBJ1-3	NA	CAGTRSGNTIYF	TGTGCCGGGACCCGCTCTGGAAACACCATATATTTT
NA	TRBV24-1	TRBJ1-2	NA	CATSNTGSGNGYTF	TGTGCCACCAGTAATACGGGGAGCGGTAATGGCTACACCTTC
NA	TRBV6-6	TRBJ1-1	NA	CASREGVSEAFF	TGTGCCAGCAGGGAGGGGGTCTCTGAAGCTTTCTTT
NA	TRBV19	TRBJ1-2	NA	CASRVPADGPNYGYTF	TGTGCCAGTAGAGTCCCGGCAGACGGTCCTAACTATGGCTACACCTTC
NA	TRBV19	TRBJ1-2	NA	CASSRQVTGLNYGYTF	TGTGCCAGTAGCCGACAGGTCACCGGCCTAAACTATGGCTACACCTTC
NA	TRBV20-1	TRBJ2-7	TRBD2	CSASRPRVAGLTYEQYF	TGCAGTGCTAGTCGCCCCAGGGTAGCGGGGTTGACCTACGAGCAGTACTTC
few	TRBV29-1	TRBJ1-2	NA	CSVEARGLGDYTF	TGCAGCGTTGAAGCACGCGGTCTGGGGGACTACACCTTC
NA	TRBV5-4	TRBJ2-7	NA	CASSSYYEQYF	TGTGCCAGCAGCTCCTACTACGAGCAGTACTTC
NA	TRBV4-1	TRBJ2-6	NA	CASSQDISGANVLTF	TGCGCCAGCAGCCAAGATATTTCTGGGGCCAACGTCCTGACTTTC
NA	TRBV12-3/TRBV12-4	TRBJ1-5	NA	CASSTSQGQHF	TGTGCCAGCAGTACATCACAGGGTCAGCATTTT
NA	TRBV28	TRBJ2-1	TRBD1	CASKKTGGVVNEQFF	TGTGCCAGCAAAAAAACAGGGGGCGTTGTAAATGAGCAGTTCTTC
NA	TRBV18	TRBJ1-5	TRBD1	CASSPRTGADQPQHF	TGTGCCAGCTCACCGCGGACAGGAGCGGATCAGCCCCAGCATTTT
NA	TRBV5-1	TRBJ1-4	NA	CASSLGAGEEKLFF	TGCGCCAGCAGCTTGGGGGCGGGAGAGGAAAAACTGTTTTTT
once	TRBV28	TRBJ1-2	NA	CASSSSMGEDGYTF	TGTGCCAGCAGTTCCTCCATGGGTGAAGATGGCTACACCTTC
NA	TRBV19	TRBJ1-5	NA	CASSMPAGQPQHF	TGTGCCAGTAGTATGCCGGCGGGGCAGCCCCAGCATTTT
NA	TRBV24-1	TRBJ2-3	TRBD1	CATSSGQAVADTQYF	TGTGCCACCAGCTCGGGACAGGCGGTCGCAGATACGCAGTATTTT